Each of the 18 T cell receptor beta chains below was sequenced from the same sample in a study of shared clonotypes between healthy human individuals. This table comes from immunoSEQ multiplex PCR, and its TCRdb copy is limited to in-frame clones, with some not included. The sample includes fewer than 1.4 million clones, about 80% of them seen just once. The specimen was memory CD4+ T cells from PBMCs. Subset in this sample: CD45RA-negative fraction. All receptors derive from a young man in good health. Some clones in this sample may be carry-over from other donors' samples.

Only one count was recorded for this clone. A read error is possible here, since a much larger clone lies one base away. The V and J genes are TRBV27 and TRBJ1-1, with D possibly TRBD1 on 5 matching bases. CDR1 and CDR2 (germline): MNHEY, SMNVEV (reference sequence). The CDR3 length is 12 residues. Trimming pared 4 bases from V and 10 bases from J, leaving 13 bases between. This CDR3 reads CASSSGRGGAFF. CDR3 nucleotides: TGTGCCAGCAGTTCCGGACGGGGGGGAGCTTTCTTT.

Many counts were recorded for this clone. V gene TRBV28 combines with J gene TRBJ2-6; TRBD1 agrees at 7 bases. CDR3 length equals 18 residues. Germline CDR1 and CDR2: MDHEN and SYDVKM. J was trimmed by 1 base and V by 5 bases; bases with no gene match: 11. The CDR3 here is CASSNLQGKSSGANVLTF. CDR3 nucleotide sequence: TGTGCCAGCAGTAACCTACAGGGGAAGTCATCTGGGGCCAACGTCCTGACTTTC.

V gene TRBV6-1 combines with J gene TRBJ2-7; D might be TRBD2 (5 bases). Germline CDR1 and CDR2: MNHNS and SASEGT. This CDR3 has 15 residues. V lost 4 bases to trimming and J lost 0 bases, with 13 bases between them. CDR3 bases: TGTGCCAGCAGTGCCTCGGGGTGGGGCTCCTACGAGCAGTACTTC. Translated, it gives CASSASGWGSYEQYF.

The rearrangement joins TRBV20-1 to TRBJ1-5; perhaps TRBD1 as D (5 bases). This CDR3 contains 11 residues. CDR1 and CDR2 (germline): DFQATT, SNEGSKA (reference sequence). V lost 1 base to trimming and J lost 11 bases, with 9 bases between them. The CDR3 DNA sequence: TGCAGTGCTAGAGTCGGACAAACCCAGCATTTT. This encodes CSARVGQTQHF.

The chain recombines TRBV20-1 with TRBJ2-1; 10 bases line up with TRBD2. The CDR3 runs 11 residues. J was trimmed by 9 bases and V by 6 bases; bases with no gene match: 2. CDR1 DFQATT and CDR2 SNEGSKA come from the germline V gene (reference sequence). Here the CDR3 reads CSAEREGEQFF. Here the CDR3 DNA reads TGCAGTGCCGAGCGGGAGGGTGAGCAGTTCTTC.

The chain links TRBV2 to TRBJ2-7; no clear D gene. CDR3 length equals 14 residues. Germline V gene data show CDR1 as SNHLY and CDR2 as FYNNEI. V was pared by 5 bases and J by 3 bases, with 14 bases between. Here the CDR3 DNA reads TGTGCCAGCAGTCAATATATAAATAGCTACGAGCAGTACTTC. This encodes CASSQYINSYEQYF.

Regarding this clone: A read error is possible here, since a much larger clone lies one base away. This chain uses TRBV10-3 with TRBJ1-1; D uncertain. The germline V gene encodes CDR1 ENHRY and CDR2 SYGVKD. The CDR3 is made up of 13 amino acids. The V end lost 8 bases, the J end lost 1 base, and 11 bases lay between the germline ends. The CDR3 region has the DNA TGTGCCATCGGACTGTACGCGAACACTGAAGCTTTCTTT. Translation: CAIGLYANTEAFF.

The chain uses TRBV7-8 and TRBJ2-1; TRBD2 aligns across 10 bases. The CDR3 runs to 16 residues. V dropped 5 bases and J dropped 5; count of bases not matched to a gene: 9. CDR1 is SGHVS, CDR2 FQNEAQ, per germline. The DNA for the CDR3 is TGTGCCAGCAGCACCAGGACTAGCGGAGATGACAATGAGCAGTTCTTC. Amino acids: CASSTRTSGDDNEQFF.

The J gene is TRBJ2-7, the V gene TRBV27; D is perhaps TRBD1 (6 bases). This CDR3 has 10 amino acids. V was clipped by 9 bases and J by 6 bases, with 9 bases between them. Per the germline V gene, CDR1 is MNHEY and CDR2 is SMNVEV (reference sequence). The CDR3 DNA reads TGTGCCAGGATAGGGGGCGAGCAGTACTTC. Its protein product is CARIGGEQYF.

This sequence joins TRBV5-1 and TRBJ2-3; D is perhaps TRBD1 (5 bases). Per the germline V gene, CDR1 is SGHRS and CDR2 is YFSETQ. CDR3 size: 16 residues. V was shortened by 4 bases and J by 3 bases, with 18 bases between the two germline ends. For the CDR3, the DNA is TGCGCCAGCAGCCAAGATCCTGGCCAGGGTACAGATACGCAGTATTTT. Its protein product is CASSQDPGQGTDTQYF.

On this clone: This sample also contains other DNA sequences that code for the same CDR3. The V and J genes are TRBV28 and TRBJ1-5; D is ambiguous. V was clipped by 8 bases and J by 8 bases, with 7 bases between them. CDR3 length: 10 amino acids. Germline V gene lookup returns CDR1 MDHEN and CDR2 SYDVKM. CDR3 loop: CASGREPQHF. In nucleotides, the CDR3 is TGTGCCAGCGGAAGGGAGCCCCAGCATTTT.

Turning to this clone: Other DNA sequences in the sample encode the same CDR3. V is TRBV11-3 and J is TRBJ2-3; D is perhaps TRBD1 or TRBD2 (5 bases each). V was pared by 0 bases and J by 6 bases, with 10 bases between. The V gene's germline CDR1 is SGHNT and CDR2 YENEEA. The CDR3 sequence is 14 residues long. The CDR3 bases are TGTGCCAGCAGCTTAGATGGGGGAACCGATACGCAGTATTTT. Its protein product is CASSLDGGTDTQYF.

This clone showed up just a few times. The genes are TRBV28 and TRBJ1-3, with D unclear. CDR1 MDHEN and CDR2 SYDVKM come from the germline V gene. V gave up 3 bases and J gave up 4 bases, with 10 bases separating them. The CDR3 contains 14 residues. CDR3 sequence reads: CASSLAPLGNTIYF. CDR3 DNA: TGTGCCAGCAGTTTGGCCCCCCTAGGAAACACCATATATTTT.

The chain couples TRBV7-2 to TRBJ1-2; possible D gene TRBD1, 5 bases. CDR1 and CDR2 (germline): SGHTA, FQGNSA. V lost 5 bases and J 8 bases, leaving 15 bases between the germline ends. CDR3 length: 13 amino acids. The CDR3, as DNA: TGTGCCAGCAGCGTACGAGGGGTCAACGGCTACACCTTC. Protein product: CASSVRGVNGYTF.

A word on this clone: This CDR3 fails to terminate in the conserved phenylalanine or tryptophan, so it likely reflects a read error. The chain carries TRBV19 and TRBJ2-7; TRBD1 matches at 9 bases. J was trimmed by 3 bases and V by 2 bases; bases with no gene match: 11. CDR1 and CDR2 from the germline V gene are LNHDA and SQIVND (reference sequence). The CDR3 covers 17 residues. DNA of the CDR3: TGTGCCAGTAGTATAAAATATTCTTCGACAGGGGGCTACGAGCAGTACCTC. It codes for CASSIKYSSTGGYEQYL.

The rearrangement links TRBV18 to TRBJ2-7; D is ambiguous. Trimming removed 3 bases at V and 4 bases at J, with 10 bases between. The germline V gene encodes CDR1 KGHSH and CDR2 LQKENI. The length of the CDR3 is 13 residues. CDR3 sequence reads: CASSPEAAYEQYF. DNA for the CDR3: TGTGCCAGCTCACCTGAGGCGGCATACGAGCAGTACTTC.

This clone has just one count. The chain links TRBV5-1 to TRBJ2-5; 7 nucleotides align to TRBD2. The tail of the sequence fits TRBJ2-7 better, so the J call may be wrong. This CDR3 is built from 15 residues. CDR1 is SGHRS and CDR2 is YFSETQ in the germline V gene. CDR3 in DNA: TGCGCCAGCAGGGATAGCGGGTCCTACTCCTACGAGCAGTACTTC. Encoded protein: CASRDSGSYSYEQYF.

The chain carries TRBV6-6 and TRBJ2-1; D possibly corresponds to TRBD2 (5 bases). V was trimmed by 6 bases and J by 7 bases, leaving 16 bases between them. The germline gives CDR1 MNHNY, CDR2 SVGAGI (reference sequence). This CDR3 comprises 14 residues. The CDR3 region is CASRAEELVNEQFF. CDR3 bases: TGTGCCAGCAGGGCAGAGGAACTAGTGAATGAGCAGTTCTTC.